The 23 T cell receptor beta chains below were found in one sample sequenced in a study of OX40 agonist ivuxolimab in advanced cancers. Data came from immunoSEQ multiplex PCR; TCRdb stores just in-frame clones and leaves some out. The sample shows about 100,000 clones, almost 90% of them seen only once. Sequencing used CD4+ or CD8+ T cells sorted from blood, obtained in a trial of the OX40 agonist ivuxolimab. The receptors were sampled from an adult with an advanced solid tumor such as melanoma, head and neck, liver or kidney cancer.

The rearrangement links TRBV19 to TRBJ2-1; 11 positions agree with TRBD1. The J segment lost 7 bases and the V segment lost 5 bases, leaving 10 bases of the junction unmatched. Germline V lookup: CDR1 LNHDA, CDR2 SQIVND (reference sequence). The CDR3 length is 16 residues. This CDR3 is CASSRLDRGLWNEQFF. The DNA of the CDR3 is TGTGCCAGTAGTCGCTTGGACAGGGGGCTTTGGAATGAGCAGTTCTTC.

V usage is TRBV27 and J usage is TRBJ2-7; no clear D gene. Germline-derived CDR1 and CDR2 are MNHEY and SMNVEV (reference sequence). Between the trimmed V and J ends, which lost 3 bases and 3 bases, there was a span of 12 bases. The CDR3 has 14 residues. CDR3 coding DNA: TGTGCCAGCAGTTTCGGCTCTCACTACTACGAGCAGTACTTC. This translates into CASSFGSHYYEQYF.

The rearrangement joins TRBV14 to TRBJ1-1, with a possible D match to TRBD1 (5 bases). Per the germline V gene, CDR1 is SGHDN and CDR2 is FVKESK. The V gene lost 1 base and the J gene lost 5 bases, with 14 bases spanning the gap. The length of the CDR3 is 15 residues. CDR3 DNA: TGTGCCAGCAGCCAAGTTGGGGGGATGTTAACTGAAGCTTTCTTT. The encoded protein is CASSQVGGMLTEAFF. Supplemented by reference TRBV14 and TRBJ1-1, the full variable domain reads EAGVTQFPSHSVIEKGQTVTLRCDPISGHDNLYWYRRVMGKEIKFLLHFVKESKQDESGMPNNRFLAERTGGTYSTLKVQPAELEDSGVYFCASSQVGGMLTEAFFGQGTRLTVV.

The table lists this clone with a count of one. This sequence joins TRBV25-1 and TRBJ1-3; D gene uncertain. Trimming took 2 bases from V and 4 from J, leaving 9 bases between them. Looked up from germline, CDR1 is MGHDK and CDR2 is SYGVNS. The CDR3 is 14 amino acids. The CDR3 spells CASSEAGSGNTIYF. Here the CDR3 DNA reads TGTGCCAGCAGTGAAGCAGGATCGGGAAACACCATATATTTT. The full variable domain, in which reference TRBV25-1 and TRBJ1-3 provide the parts outside the CDR3, is EADIYQTPRYLVIGTGKKITLECSQTMGHDKMYWYQQDPGMELHLIHYSYGVNSTEKGDLSSESTVSRIRTEHFPLTLESARPSHTSQYLCASSEAGSGNTIYFGEGSWLTVV.

The chain has TRBV9 and TRBJ2-2; TRBD2 is a possible D gene (6 bases). This CDR3 comprises 15 residues. Trimming stripped 0 bases from V and 4 bases from J, with 10 bases between. The germline V gene has CDR1 SGDLS and CDR2 YYNGEE. CDR3 loop: CASSVGAAGTGELFF. The CDR3 coding sequence is TGTGCCAGCAGCGTAGGGGCAGCGGGCACCGGGGAGCTGTTTTTT.

This rearrangement joins TRBV5-8 to TRBJ2-2, with TRBD2 identical over 8 bases. Germline-derived CDR1 and CDR2 are SGHTS and YDEGEE. V was pared by 4 bases and J by 9 bases, with 20 bases of the junction left unmatched. The CDR3 is made up of 18 amino acids. Here the CDR3 DNA reads TGTGCCAGCAGCGGAAGCCATAATGCGGGAGGCCCTCCCCGGGAGCTGTTTTTT. Protein sequence: CASSGSHNAGGPPRELFF.

Concerning this clone: The same CDR3 can be traced to other DNA sequences in this sample. The rearrangement links TRBV5-4 to TRBJ2-2; 7 positions match TRBD2. The CDR3 is 13 amino acids. With 2 bases clipped from V and 5 bases from J, the junction kept 0 bases outside the gene matches. Germline CDR1 and CDR2: SGHNT and YYREEE (reference sequence). The CDR3 nucleotides read TGTGCCAGCAGCTTAGCGGGAACCGGGGAGCTGTTTTTT. This gives the protein CASSLAGTGELFF.

This clone was detected only a few times. The V call is TRBV19, the J call TRBJ1-1; D uncertain. The V and J ends lost 5 bases and 1 base respectively, with 5 bases between them. This CDR3 spans 12 amino acids. Germline V gives CDR1 LNHDA, CDR2 SQIVND (reference sequence). The CDR3 loop is CASSLKNTEAFF. The CDR3 coding sequence is TGTGCCAGTAGTCTGAAGAACACTGAAGCTTTCTTT.

The rearrangement joins TRBV30 to TRBJ2-3; no reliable D call. Per the germline V gene, CDR1 is GTSNPN and CDR2 is SVGIG (reference sequence). V was cut by 0 bases and J by 3 bases, with 13 bases left in between. This CDR3 has 15 residues. The DNA of the CDR3 is TGTGCCTGGAGTGTGCGACTCGGTTGGACAGATACGCAGTATTTT. Residues: CAWSVRLGWTDTQYF.

The CDR3, as DNA: TGCGCCAGCAGCCACCGGACCCTTGGTTCCACAGATACGCAGTATTTT. Translating gives CASSHRTLGSTDTQYF. The J gene is TRBJ2-3, the V gene TRBV5-1; no clear D. This CDR3 spans 16 amino acids. The germline CDR1 and CDR2 sequences are SGHRS and YFSETQ. Deletions cut 4 bases from V and 2 bases from J, with 17 bases between.

V and J are TRBV6-4 and TRBJ2-2, with D hard to call. The CDR3 has 19 residues. Germline assignment: CDR1 MRHNA and CDR2 SNTAGT. V was cut by 3 bases and J by 1 base, with 21 bases left in between. The CDR3 DNA follows: TGTGCCAGCAGTGATCAGAACACTTTCCGAGACAAGAACACCGGGGAGCTGTTTTTT. Residues: CASSDQNTFRDKNTGELFF.

This chain uses TRBV5-1 with TRBJ2-5; 7 bases line up with TRBD1. The J call could be wrong; TRBJ2-7 is a better fit for the DNA end. The CDR3 totals 16 residues. Germline assignment: CDR1 SGHRS and CDR2 YFSETQ. CDR3 nucleotide sequence: TGCGCCAGCAGCTTGTCAGGGGGTCGTCTCGCTAACGAGCAGTACTTC. It codes for CASSLSGGRLANEQYF.

The chain joins TRBV10-2 to TRBJ1-5, with D maybe TRBD1 (5 bases). CDR3 length: 14 amino acids. V was pared by 4 bases and J by 3 bases, with 10 bases between. Germline V gene sequence: CDR1 WSHSY, CDR2 SAAADI. The CDR3 spells CASSVFRDNQPQHF. The CDR3 coding sequence is TGCGCCAGCAGTGTGTTCAGGGACAATCAGCCCCAGCATTTT.

The genes are TRBV6-1 and TRBJ2-2; TRBD2 matches 10 bases. The CDR3 has 16 amino acids. The germline V gene has CDR1 MNHNS and CDR2 SASEGT. V lost 4 bases, J lost 4 bases, and 6 bases stayed unmatched. This CDR3 reads CASSVMGTSATGELFF. Here the CDR3 DNA reads TGTGCCAGCAGTGTTATGGGGACTAGCGCCACCGGGGAGCTGTTTTTT.

V usage is TRBV18 and J usage is TRBJ2-1; D unresolved. Germline V gene data show CDR1 as KGHSH and CDR2 as LQKENI. CDR3 length: 12 amino acids. V lost 4 bases, J lost 5 bases, and 6 bases lay in between. The CDR3 DNA sequence: TGTGCCAGCTCACAGACAAACAATGAGCAGTTCTTC. It translates to CASSQTNNEQFF.

The V gene is TRBV7-2, the J gene TRBJ2-5, with TRBD2 matching 8 bases. With V trimmed by 3 bases and J by 1 base, 7 bases remained unmatched. The length of the CDR3 is 16 residues. CDR1 is SGHTA and CDR2 is FQGNSA in the germline V gene. CDR3 sequence (DNA): TGTGCCAGCAGCTTTGGAGGCGGGGGGTCCCAAGAGACCCAGTACTTC. Its translation: CASSFGGGGSQETQYF. Full variable domain (rest looked up from reference TRBV7-2 and TRBJ2-5): GAGVSQSPSNKVTEKGKDVELRCDPISGHTALYWYRQSLGQGLEFLIYFQGNSAPDKSGLPSDRFSAERTGGSVSTLTIQRTQQEDSAVYLCASSFGGGGSQETQYFGPGTRLLVL.

The J gene is TRBJ1-1, the V gene TRBV29-1, with D unresolved. Germline CDR1 and CDR2: SQVTM and ANQGSEA. The CDR3 has 11 residues. Between the trimmed V and J ends, which lost 1 base and 4 bases, there was a span of 4 bases. CDR3 loop: CSVEGGTEAFF. The DNA for the CDR3 is TGCAGCGTTGAAGGGGGCACTGAAGCTTTCTTT.

In its sample, this clone was seen once. The chain joins TRBV5-8 to TRBJ1-4; tentative D call: TRBD1 (6 bases). Germline-derived CDR1 and CDR2 are SGHTS and YDEGEE. The CDR3 extends over 16 amino acids. Trimming left V 0 bases short and J 6 bases short, with 15 bases between. In DNA form, the CDR3 reads TGTGCCAGCAGCTTGGTTCAGGGACATTTAGATGAAAAACTGTTTTTT. This codes for CASSLVQGHLDEKLFF.

The V gene is TRBV11-2, the J gene TRBJ2-5, with D possibly being TRBD1 or TRBD2 (6 bases each). With 1 base removed from V and 2 bases from J, the gap between germline ends came to 14 bases. The germline gives CDR1 SGHAT, CDR2 FQNNGV. The CDR3 is 16 residues long. The CDR3 is CASSLGTRGRQETQYF. The DNA of the CDR3 is TGTGCCAGCAGCTTAGGCACACGGGGGCGGCAAGAGACCCAGTACTTC.

The chain links TRBV19 to TRBJ2-1, with D tentatively TRBD1 (5 bases). V was clipped by 3 bases and J by 5 bases, with 14 bases between them. In germline, CDR1 is LNHDA, CDR2 SQIVND (reference sequence). The CDR3 spans 15 residues. This chain's CDR3 is CASSMTVQGNNEQFF. The CDR3 DNA reads as TGTGCCAGTAGTATGACAGTCCAGGGCAACAATGAGCAGTTCTTC.

The V and J genes are TRBV7-2 and TRBJ1-6; no clear D gene. Between the trimmed V and J ends, which lost 6 bases and 0 bases, there was a span of 9 bases. This CDR3 has 15 amino acids. Germline V gene data show CDR1 as SGHTA and CDR2 as FQGNSA. CDR3: CASREWGSYNSPLHF. For the CDR3, the DNA is TGTGCCAGCAGGGAGTGGGGCTCCTATAATTCACCCCTCCACTTT. The full variable domain, completed using reference TRBV7-2 and TRBJ1-6, is GAGVSQSPSNKVTEKGKDVELRCDPISGHTALYWYRQSLGQGLEFLIYFQGNSAPDKSGLPSDRFSAERTGGSVSTLTIQRTQQEDSAVYLCASREWGSYNSPLHFGNGTRLTVT.

The chain recombines TRBV6-1 with TRBJ2-7, with 7 bases lining up with TRBD1. The CDR3 is 11 amino acids. Germline-derived CDR1 and CDR2 are MNHNS and SASEGT. Trimming took 10 bases from V and 2 from J; bases not matched to a gene: 2. The CDR3 sequence: CATGTAYEQYF. Here the CDR3 DNA reads TGTGCCACCGGGACAGCCTACGAGCAGTACTTC.

CDR3 loop: CASRTHRVDTEAFF. The CDR3 DNA sequence: TGCGCCAGCAGAACCCACAGGGTTGACACTGAAGCTTTCTTT. This sequence joins TRBV5-1 and TRBJ1-1; D may be TRBD1 (6 bases). V was clipped by 5 bases and J by 3 bases, with 14 bases between them. CDR1 SGHRS and CDR2 YFSETQ come from the germline V gene. This CDR3 spans 14 amino acids.